This TCR beta chain was captured by sequencing in a study of cytomegalovirus exposure and HLA in healthy donors. Study-level points and caveats: The productive fraction for most TCR beta V segments was about 87% or about 30% in an earlier analysis.

As for this clone: Its antigen is unidentified.

CDR3 length equals 14 residues. V dropped 4 bases and J dropped 0 bases, with 10 bases sitting between them. Germline V gene sequence: CDR1 SGHRS, CDR2 YFSETQ. PCR was performed using 60 Vbeta and 13 Jbeta primers. The method was immunoSEQ multiplex PCR; TCRdb's version includes in-frame clones alone and lacks a portion of them. Of about 120,000 clones listed, roughly 77% are singletons. The chain couples TRBV5-1 to TRBJ2-5; D is unclear. Specimen: PBMCs. The receptor was isolated from a man between 50 and 59 years old in good health and CMV-seropositive. As DNA, the CDR3 is TGCGCCAGCAGCCTATACCCCAACCAAGAGACCCAGTACTTC. Translating gives CASSLYPNQETQYF.